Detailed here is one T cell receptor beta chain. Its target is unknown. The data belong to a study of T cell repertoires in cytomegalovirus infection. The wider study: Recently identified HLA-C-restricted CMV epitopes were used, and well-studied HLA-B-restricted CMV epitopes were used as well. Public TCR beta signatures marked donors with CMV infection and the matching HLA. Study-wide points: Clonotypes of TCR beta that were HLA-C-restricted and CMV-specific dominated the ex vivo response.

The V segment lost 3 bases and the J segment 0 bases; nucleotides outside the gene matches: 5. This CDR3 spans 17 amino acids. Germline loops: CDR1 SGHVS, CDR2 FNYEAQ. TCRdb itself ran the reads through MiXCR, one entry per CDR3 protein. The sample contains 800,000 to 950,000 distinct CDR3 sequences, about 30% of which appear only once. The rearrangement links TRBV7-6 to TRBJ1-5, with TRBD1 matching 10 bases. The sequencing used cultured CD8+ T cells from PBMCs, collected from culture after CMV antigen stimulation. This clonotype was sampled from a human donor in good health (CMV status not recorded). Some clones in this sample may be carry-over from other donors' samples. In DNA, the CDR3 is TGTGCCAGCAGCTTTGGGACAGGGGAATATAGCAATCAGCCCCAGCATTTT. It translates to CASSFGTGEYSNQPQHF. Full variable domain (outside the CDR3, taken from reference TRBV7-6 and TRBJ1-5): GAGVSQSPRYKVTKRGQDVALRCDPISGHVSLYWYRQALGQGPEFLTYFNYEAQQDKSGLPNDRFSAERPEGSISTLTIQRTEQRDSAMYRCASSFGTGEYSNQPQHFGDGTRLSIL.